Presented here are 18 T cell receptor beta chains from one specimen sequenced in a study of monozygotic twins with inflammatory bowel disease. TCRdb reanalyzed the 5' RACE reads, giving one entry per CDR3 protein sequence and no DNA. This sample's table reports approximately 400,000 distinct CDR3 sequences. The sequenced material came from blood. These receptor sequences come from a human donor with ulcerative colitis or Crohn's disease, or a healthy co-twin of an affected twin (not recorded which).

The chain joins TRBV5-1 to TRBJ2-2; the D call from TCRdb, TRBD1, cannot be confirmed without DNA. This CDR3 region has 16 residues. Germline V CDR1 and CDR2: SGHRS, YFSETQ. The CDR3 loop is CASSNPQGGILGELFF.

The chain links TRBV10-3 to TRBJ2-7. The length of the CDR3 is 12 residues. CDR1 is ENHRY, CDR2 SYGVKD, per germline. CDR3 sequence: CAISESNYEQYF.

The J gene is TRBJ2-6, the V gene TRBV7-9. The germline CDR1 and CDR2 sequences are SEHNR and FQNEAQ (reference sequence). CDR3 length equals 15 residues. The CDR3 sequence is CASSFYSSGANVLTF.

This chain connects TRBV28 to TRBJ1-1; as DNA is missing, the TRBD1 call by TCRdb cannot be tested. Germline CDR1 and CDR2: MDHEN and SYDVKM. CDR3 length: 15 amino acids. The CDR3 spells CASSLVGAHGTEAFF.

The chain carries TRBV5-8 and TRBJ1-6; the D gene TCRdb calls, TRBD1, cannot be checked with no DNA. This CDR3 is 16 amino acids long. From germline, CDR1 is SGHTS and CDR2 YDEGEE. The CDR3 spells CASSFPTQDSNSPLHF.

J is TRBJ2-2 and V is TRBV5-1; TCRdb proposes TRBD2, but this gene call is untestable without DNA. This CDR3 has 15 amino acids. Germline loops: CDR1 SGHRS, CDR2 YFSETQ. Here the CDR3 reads CASSLRDSYTGELFF. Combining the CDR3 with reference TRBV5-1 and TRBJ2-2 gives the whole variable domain KAGVTQTPRYLIKTRGQQVTLSCSPISGHRSVSWYQQTPGQGLQFLFEYFSETQRNKGNFPGRFSGRQFSNSRSEMNVSTLELGDSALYLCASSLRDSYTGELFFGEGSRLTVL.

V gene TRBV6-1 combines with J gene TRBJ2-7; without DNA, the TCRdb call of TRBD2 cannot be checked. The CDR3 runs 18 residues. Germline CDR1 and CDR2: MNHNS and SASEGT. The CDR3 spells CASSPLLWAGGPFFEQYF.

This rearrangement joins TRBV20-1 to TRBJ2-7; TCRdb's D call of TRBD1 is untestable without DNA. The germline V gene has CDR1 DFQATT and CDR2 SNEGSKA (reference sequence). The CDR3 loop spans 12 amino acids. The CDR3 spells CSARDGTYEQYF.

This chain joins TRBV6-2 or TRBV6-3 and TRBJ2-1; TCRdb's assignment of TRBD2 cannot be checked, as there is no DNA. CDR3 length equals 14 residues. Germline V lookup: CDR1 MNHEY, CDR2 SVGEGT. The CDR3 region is CASRAGGGGHEQFF.

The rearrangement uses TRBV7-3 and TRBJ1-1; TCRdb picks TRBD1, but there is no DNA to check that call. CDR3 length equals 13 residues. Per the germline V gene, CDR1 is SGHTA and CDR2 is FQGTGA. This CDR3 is CASSFRQGAEAFF.

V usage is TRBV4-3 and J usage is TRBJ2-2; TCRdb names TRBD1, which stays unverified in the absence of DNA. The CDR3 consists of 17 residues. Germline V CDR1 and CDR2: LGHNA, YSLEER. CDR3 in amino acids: CASSQETDSLNTGELFF.

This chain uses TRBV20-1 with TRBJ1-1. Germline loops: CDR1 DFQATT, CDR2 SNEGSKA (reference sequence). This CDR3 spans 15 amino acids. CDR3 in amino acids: CSARIRTNMNTEAFF.

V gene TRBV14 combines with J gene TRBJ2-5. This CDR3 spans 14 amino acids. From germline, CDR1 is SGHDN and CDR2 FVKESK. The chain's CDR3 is CASSNLDDQETQYF.

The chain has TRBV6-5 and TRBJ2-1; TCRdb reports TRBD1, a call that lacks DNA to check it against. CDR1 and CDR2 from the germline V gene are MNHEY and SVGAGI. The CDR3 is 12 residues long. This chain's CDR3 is CASTGGRAEQFF.

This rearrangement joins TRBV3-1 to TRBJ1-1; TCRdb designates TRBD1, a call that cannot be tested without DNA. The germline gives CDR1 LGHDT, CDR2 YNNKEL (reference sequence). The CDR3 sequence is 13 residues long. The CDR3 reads CASSHSGSTEAFF. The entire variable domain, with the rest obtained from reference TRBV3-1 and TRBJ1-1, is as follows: DTAVSQTPKYLVTQMGNDKSIKCEQNLGHDTMYWYKQDSKKFLKIMFSYNNKELIINETVPNRFSPKSPDKAHLNLHINSLELGDSAVYFCASSHSGSTEAFFGQGTRLTVV.

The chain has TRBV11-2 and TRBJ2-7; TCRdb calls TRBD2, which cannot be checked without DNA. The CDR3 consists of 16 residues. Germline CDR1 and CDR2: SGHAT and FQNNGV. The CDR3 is CASSSNPGALSYEQYF.

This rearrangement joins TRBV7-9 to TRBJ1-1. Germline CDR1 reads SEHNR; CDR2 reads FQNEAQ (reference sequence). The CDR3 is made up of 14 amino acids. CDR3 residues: CASSPLKGNTEAFF.

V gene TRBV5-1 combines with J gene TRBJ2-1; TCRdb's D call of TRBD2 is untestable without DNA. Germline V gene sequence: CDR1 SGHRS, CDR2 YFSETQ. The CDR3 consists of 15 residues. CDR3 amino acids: CASSFIAGDGNEQFF. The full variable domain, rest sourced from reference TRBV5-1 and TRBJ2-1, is KAGVTQTPRYLIKTRGQQVTLSCSPISGHRSVSWYQQTPGQGLQFLFEYFSETQRNKGNFPGRFSGRQFSNSRSEMNVSTLELGDSALYLCASSFIAGDGNEQFFGPGTRLTVL.